A selection of T cell receptor beta chains follows, all from one sample in a study of graft-versus-host responses after intestinal transplantation. Antigens of these TCRs are unknown. Some clones are missing from TCRdb's copy, which holds only in-frame ones; the method was immunoSEQ multiplex PCR. The profile shows about 94,000 clones, about 91% of them singletons. The starting material was unstimulated CD8+ T cells sorted from spleen or lymph node cells, obtained before intestinal transplant. These receptor sequences come from a human donor who received an intestinal transplant. Both conserved end residues are part of each CDR3. Fields, in order: V gene, clone size, D gene, J gene, CDR3 DNA, CDR3 protein. D genes are given only for firm matches. Rows may omit the clone size; those that give it use once, few, many or a size class.

V gene: TRBV15
clone size: NA
D gene: NA
J gene: TRBJ1-6
CDR3 DNA: TGTGCCACCAGCCCCCGGGGGGCTGCACCCCTCCACTTT
CDR3 protein: CATSPRGAAPLHF

V gene: TRBV10-2
clone size: NA
D gene: TRBD1
J gene: TRBJ2-7
CDR3 DNA: TGCGCCAGCAGTGAGTCAAGGGACAGGGCCTACGAGCAGTACTTC
CDR3 protein: CASSESRDRAYEQYF

V gene: TRBV5-6
clone size: few
D gene: NA
J gene: TRBJ2-7
CDR3 DNA: TGTGCCAGCAGCTTAGGGAGCTCCTACGAGCAGTACTTC
CDR3 protein: CASSLGSSYEQYF

V gene: TRBV7-9
clone size: NA
D gene: TRBD1
J gene: TRBJ2-3
CDR3 DNA: TGTGCCAGCAGCCAGAACAGGGGGAGCACAGATACGCAGTATTTT
CDR3 protein: CASSQNRGSTDTQYF

V gene: TRBV27
clone size: NA
D gene: NA
J gene: TRBJ1-1
CDR3 DNA: TGTGCCAGCAGTCCAACGGGGAACACTGAAGCTTTCTTT
CDR3 protein: CASSPTGNTEAFF

V gene: TRBV5-1
clone size: NA
D gene: TRBD1
J gene: TRBJ1-6
CDR3 DNA: TGCGCCAGCAGCTTCACACAGGGGGATTCACCCCTCCACTTT
CDR3 protein: CASSFTQGDSPLHF

V gene: TRBV19
clone size: NA
D gene: TRBD1
J gene: TRBJ2-7
CDR3 DNA: TGTGCCAGTAGTGTGGGACAGGGGGCCTACGAGCAGTACTTC
CDR3 protein: CASSVGQGAYEQYF

V gene: TRBV18
clone size: NA
D gene: NA
J gene: TRBJ1-5
CDR3 DNA: TGTGCCAGCTCACCACTGGTCAGGCAGCCCCAGCATTTT
CDR3 protein: CASSPLVRQPQHF

V gene: TRBV5-6
clone size: NA
D gene: TRBD1
J gene: TRBJ2-1
CDR3 DNA: TGTGCCAGCAGCTTGGGGACAGGGTACAATGAGCAGTTCTTC
CDR3 protein: CASSLGTGYNEQFF

V gene: TRBV7-3
clone size: NA
D gene: TRBD1
J gene: TRBJ2-2
CDR3 DNA: TGTGCCAGCAGCCCTCGTCCCTTTAGGACAGGGGGCATCGGCGGGGAGCTGTTTTTT
CDR3 protein: CASSPRPFRTGGIGGELFF

V gene: TRBV2
clone size: NA
D gene: TRBD1
J gene: TRBJ2-7
CDR3 DNA: TGTGCCAGCAGTGACCCGGGACAGGGGGCCTACGAGCAGTACTTC
CDR3 protein: CASSDPGQGAYEQYF

V gene: TRBV7-3
clone size: NA
D gene: TRBD2
J gene: TRBJ2-5
CDR3 DNA: TGTGCCAGCAGCTTACTAGCGGGAGAGACCCAGTACTTC
CDR3 protein: CASSLLAGETQYF

V gene: TRBV7-6
clone size: once
D gene: TRBD1
J gene: TRBJ2-2
CDR3 DNA: TGTGCCAGCAGCCTAAGGACAGGGACCGGGGAGCTGTTTTTT
CDR3 protein: CASSLRTGTGELFF

V gene: TRBV2
clone size: NA
D gene: TRBD1
J gene: TRBJ1-5
CDR3 DNA: TGTGCCAGCAGTCTTTCCCGGGACAGACACACACCCAGGAGCAATCAGCCCCAGCATTTT
CDR3 protein: CASSLSRDRHTPRSNQPQHF

V gene: TRBV7-9
clone size: few
D gene: NA
J gene: TRBJ1-1
CDR3 DNA: TGTGCCAGCAGCTTAGAACAACCTGAAGCTTTCTTT
CDR3 protein: CASSLEQPEAFF

V gene: TRBV19
clone size: NA
D gene: NA
J gene: TRBJ1-1
CDR3 DNA: TGTGCCAGTAGTTTGACATGGAACACTGAAGCTTTCTTT
CDR3 protein: CASSLTWNTEAFF

V gene: TRBV9
clone size: NA
D gene: TRBD1
J gene: TRBJ1-1
CDR3 DNA: TGTGCCAGCAGCGTAGGAGCCGGGACAGCCTACGCTGAAGCTTTCTTT
CDR3 protein: CASSVGAGTAYAEAFF

V gene: TRBV5-8
clone size: NA
D gene: TRBD1
J gene: TRBJ2-5
CDR3 DNA: TGTGCCAGCAGCCCCCCCCAGGGGGTTGCGGAGACCCAGTACTTC
CDR3 protein: CASSPPQGVAETQYF

V gene: TRBV19
clone size: few
D gene: TRBD1
J gene: TRBJ1-2
CDR3 DNA: TGTGCCAGTAGTACACCGGGACAGGGGTTAGCTAACTATGGCTACACCTTC
CDR3 protein: CASSTPGQGLANYGYTF

V gene: TRBV28
clone size: NA
D gene: NA
J gene: TRBJ1-6
CDR3 DNA: TGTGCGGGAACGGGACACCCCAATTCACCCCTCCACTTT
CDR3 protein: CAGTGHPNSPLHF

V gene: TRBV7-9
clone size: NA
D gene: NA
J gene: TRBJ2-7
CDR3 DNA: TGTGCCAGCAGCCCTACTGTCCAGGTGGAGCAGTACTTC
CDR3 protein: CASSPTVQVEQYF

V gene: TRBV4-3
clone size: NA
D gene: NA
J gene: TRBJ1-1
CDR3 DNA: TGCGCCAGCAGCCAAGGTGCCAGGGGAAGCACTGAAGCTTTCTTT
CDR3 protein: CASSQGARGSTEAFF

V gene: TRBV4-1
clone size: NA
D gene: NA
J gene: TRBJ2-3
CDR3 DNA: TGCGCCAGCCGCTACCCCGGGGCAGATACGCAGTATTTT
CDR3 protein: CASRYPGADTQYF

V gene: TRBV6-1
clone size: once
D gene: NA
J gene: TRBJ1-5
CDR3 DNA: TGTGCCAGCAGTGAGATGGACAACCAGCCCCAGCATTTT
CDR3 protein: CASSEMDNQPQHF

V gene: TRBV7-8
clone size: NA
D gene: TRBD2
J gene: TRBJ2-7
CDR3 DNA: TGTGCCAGCAGCGCGATTAGCGGGAGCTCCTACGAGCAGTACTTC
CDR3 protein: CASSAISGSSYEQYF

V gene: TRBV9
clone size: NA
D gene: NA
J gene: TRBJ2-2
CDR3 DNA: TGTGCCAGCAGCGCTATTAGACAGGAGGCCGGGGAGCTGTTTTTT
CDR3 protein: CASSAIRQEAGELFF

V gene: TRBV6-5
clone size: NA
D gene: TRBD2
J gene: TRBJ2-7
CDR3 DNA: TGTGCCAGCATTCTAGCGGGGGCCCCCTACGAGCAGTACTTC
CDR3 protein: CASILAGAPYEQYF

V gene: TRBV28
clone size: NA
D gene: TRBD1
J gene: TRBJ1-5
CDR3 DNA: TGTGCCAGCATCATGGTACAGGGGAGCAATCAGCCCCAGCATTTT
CDR3 protein: CASIMVQGSNQPQHF

V gene: TRBV30
clone size: NA
D gene: TRBD1
J gene: TRBJ1-2
CDR3 DNA: TGTGCCTGGAGTGTACCAGGGGGGTATGGCTACACCTTC
CDR3 protein: CAWSVPGGYGYTF

V gene: TRBV5-4
clone size: NA
D gene: TRBD2
J gene: TRBJ2-3
CDR3 DNA: TGTGCCAGCAGCTCCTTAGCGGGGCTAGTGAATACGCAGTATTTT
CDR3 protein: CASSSLAGLVNTQYF

V gene: TRBV29-1
clone size: few
D gene: NA
J gene: TRBJ1-1
CDR3 DNA: TGCAGCGTTGAAGACAGCGATACCACTGAAGCTTTCTTT
CDR3 protein: CSVEDSDTTEAFF

V gene: TRBV27
clone size: NA
D gene: NA
J gene: TRBJ2-1
CDR3 DNA: TGTGCCAGCAGTTTGCAACCCCCCTCCGGGACTCCAGCCTACAATGAGCAGTTCTTC
CDR3 protein: CASSLQPPSGTPAYNEQFF

V gene: TRBV27
clone size: NA
D gene: NA
J gene: TRBJ1-1
CDR3 DNA: TGTGCCAGCAGTTTATCCTCAGGCGCCACTGAAGCTTTCTTT
CDR3 protein: CASSLSSGATEAFF

V gene: TRBV2
clone size: NA
D gene: NA
J gene: TRBJ1-5
CDR3 DNA: TGTGCCAGCAGTGGAATAACCCTGCTCTCTGACAGGAATCAGCCCCAGCATTTT
CDR3 protein: CASSGITLLSDRNQPQHF

V gene: TRBV7-9
clone size: NA
D gene: NA
J gene: TRBJ2-7
CDR3 DNA: TGTGCCAGCAGCTCACCTGGGGCTCAATACGAGCAGTACTTC
CDR3 protein: CASSSPGAQYEQYF

V gene: TRBV5-1
clone size: NA
D gene: NA
J gene: TRBJ2-7
CDR3 DNA: TGCGCCAGCAGCTTGGGTGTGGGCCTCTACGAGCAGTACTTC
CDR3 protein: CASSLGVGLYEQYF

V gene: TRBV15
clone size: NA
D gene: NA
J gene: TRBJ1-2
CDR3 DNA: TGTGCCACCAGTACCGACAGTAGTTATGGCTACACCTTC
CDR3 protein: CATSTDSSYGYTF

V gene: TRBV27
clone size: NA
D gene: NA
J gene: TRBJ1-1
CDR3 DNA: TGTGCCAGCAGTTTATCGGTACTAGGCACCACTGAAGCTTTCTTT
CDR3 protein: CASSLSVLGTTEAFF

V gene: TRBV7-9
clone size: NA
D gene: NA
J gene: TRBJ2-3
CDR3 DNA: TGTGCCAGCAGCCCCACCGGGGATACGCAGTATTTT
CDR3 protein: CASSPTGDTQYF

V gene: TRBV13
clone size: NA
D gene: NA
J gene: TRBJ1-1
CDR3 DNA: TGTGCCAGCAGCCCCCCGGGGTACACTGAAGCTTTCTTT
CDR3 protein: CASSPPGYTEAFF

V gene: TRBV9
clone size: NA
D gene: NA
J gene: TRBJ2-7
CDR3 DNA: TGTGCCAGCAGCGCGGGGGACAGCTCCTACGAGCAGTACTTC
CDR3 protein: CASSAGDSSYEQYF

V gene: TRBV6-1
clone size: NA
D gene: NA
J gene: TRBJ2-7
CDR3 DNA: TGTGCCAGCAGTGAAGGCGTTTCCTCCTCCGAGCAGTACTTC
CDR3 protein: CASSEGVSSSEQYF

V gene: TRBV28
clone size: NA
D gene: TRBD2
J gene: TRBJ2-7
CDR3 DNA: TGTGCCAGCAGTTCCCCCTCTAGCGGCCTTATCTACTACGAGCAGTACTTC
CDR3 protein: CASSSPSSGLIYYEQYF

V gene: TRBV30
clone size: NA
D gene: NA
J gene: TRBJ2-7
CDR3 DNA: TGTGCCTGGAGTGTACTCGCAAAACTGGACGAGCAGTACTTC
CDR3 protein: CAWSVLAKLDEQYF

V gene: TRBV6-5
clone size: NA
D gene: NA
J gene: TRBJ2-5
CDR3 DNA: TGTGCCAGCAGTTACGAGGGATCCGTCCAAGAGACCCAGTACTTC
CDR3 protein: CASSYEGSVQETQYF

V gene: TRBV6-6
clone size: once
D gene: NA
J gene: TRBJ2-2
CDR3 DNA: TGTGCCAGCAGTTACTCTGCCGGGACGAACACCGGGGAGCTGTTTTTT
CDR3 protein: CASSYSAGTNTGELFF

V gene: TRBV2
clone size: NA
D gene: NA
J gene: TRBJ2-7
CDR3 DNA: TGTGCCAGCAGTCCCCGGGCCTACGAGCAGTACTTC
CDR3 protein: CASSPRAYEQYF

V gene: TRBV6-9
clone size: NA
D gene: NA
J gene: TRBJ1-1
CDR3 DNA: TGTGCCAGCAGTGATACCCTACGGGGGTTAACTGAAGCTTTCTTT
CDR3 protein: CASSDTLRGLTEAFF

V gene: TRBV19
clone size: NA
D gene: TRBD1
J gene: TRBJ2-2
CDR3 DNA: TGTGCCAGTAGTTCCCCGGGACAGGGCTTAGCCGGGGAGCTGTTTTTT
CDR3 protein: CASSSPGQGLAGELFF

V gene: TRBV28
clone size: NA
D gene: TRBD1
J gene: TRBJ1-2
CDR3 DNA: TGTGCCGCCGCAGTCTTCCCTTGGGGACAGGGGTATGGCTACACCTTC
CDR3 protein: CAAAVFPWGQGYGYTF

V gene: TRBV9
clone size: NA
D gene: NA
J gene: TRBJ2-2
CDR3 DNA: TGTGCCAGCAGCGTAGACTTTCGTAACGACACCGGGGAGCTGTTTTTT
CDR3 protein: CASSVDFRNDTGELFF

V gene: TRBV9
clone size: once
D gene: TRBD1
J gene: TRBJ1-2
CDR3 DNA: TGTGCCAGCAGCGCAATGGAAGACAGGGGGCTGTCGGACTATGGCTACACCTTC
CDR3 protein: CASSAMEDRGLSDYGYTF

V gene: TRBV19
clone size: NA
D gene: NA
J gene: TRBJ2-1
CDR3 DNA: TGTGCCAGTAGTATAGATCTCCCCCACAAATCATTATACAATGAGCAGTTCTTC
CDR3 protein: CASSIDLPHKSLYNEQFF